Shown below are 25 T cell receptor beta chains from a single sample sequenced in a study of regulatory dendritic cells for organ transplantation. TCRdb keeps only in-frame clones here, not all; method: immunoSEQ multiplex PCR. The sample holds over 20,000 clones, around two thirds seen once. The sequenced sample consisted of memory CD4+ T cells from blood. Specified subset: CD45RO+ memory T cells. These TCRs come from a human donor in good health.

The chain is built from TRBV7-8 and TRBJ1-4; no definite D call. Per the germline V gene, CDR1 is SGHVS and CDR2 is FQNEAQ. The length of the CDR3 is 15 residues. V dropped 8 bases and J dropped 2 bases, with 15 bases sitting between them. The CDR3 DNA is TGTGCCAGCGGATCGAACAGAGTGACTAATGAAAAACTGTTTTTT. Protein: CASGSNRVTNEKLFF.

V usage is TRBV9 and J usage is TRBJ2-7, with 9 nucleotides matching TRBD1. The length of the CDR3 is 16 residues. Unmatched junction bases numbered 9, after V lost 1 base and J lost 4 bases. Germline CDR1 reads SGDLS; CDR2 reads YYNGEE. The CDR3 DNA reads as TGTGCCAGCAGCGTAAAGGGGACAGGGTCATGGTACGAGCAGTACTTC. Translated, it gives CASSVKGTGSWYEQYF.

The CDR3 nucleotides read TGTGCCAGCAGCGGGGGGACCCCCTCGGTCTGGGAGACCCAGTACTTC. Translated: CASSGGTPSVWETQYF. V gene TRBV5-5 combines with J gene TRBJ2-5; D is perhaps TRBD2 (6 bases). This CDR3 has 16 residues. Per the germline V gene, CDR1 is SGHKS and CDR2 is YYEKEE (reference sequence). V dropped 4 bases and J dropped 5 bases, with 21 bases sitting between them.

V usage is TRBV6-6 and J usage is TRBJ2-1, with TRBD2 identical over 8 bases. The CDR3 runs to 13 residues. Germline-derived CDR1 and CDR2 are MNHNY and SVGAGI (reference sequence). Trimming cost V 6 bases and J 5 bases; bases outside gene matches: 3. CDR3 residues: CASRYGGDNEQFF. For the CDR3, the DNA is TGTGCCAGCAGGTACGGGGGGGACAATGAGCAGTTCTTC.

CDR3 residues: CSARTSEKTQYF. The CDR3 coding sequence is TGCAGCGCCAGGACTAGCGAAAAGACCCAGTACTTC. J is TRBJ2-5 and V is TRBV29-1; 9 nucleotides match TRBD2. V gave up 7 bases and J gave up 6 bases; unmatched junction bases: 6. The CDR3 is 12 residues long. Germline CDR1 SQVTM, CDR2 ANQGSEA.

The V call is TRBV29-1, the J call TRBJ1-1; unclear D gene. CDR1 SQVTM and CDR2 ANQGSEA come from the germline V gene. Deletions cut 0 bases from V and 4 bases from J, with 6 bases between. CDR3 length: 12 amino acids. CDR3 sequence (DNA): TGCAGCGTTGAAGACCGGGGCACTGAAGCTTTCTTT. Translating gives CSVEDRGTEAFF.

This rearrangement joins TRBV9 to TRBJ2-1; no clear D gene. Looked up from germline, CDR1 is SGDLS and CDR2 is YYNGEE. The CDR3 is 13 residues long. With 2 bases removed from V and 5 bases from J, the gap between germline ends came to 8 bases. CDR3: CASSVGFDNEQFF. Written as DNA, the CDR3 is TGTGCCAGCAGCGTTGGCTTTGACAATGAGCAGTTCTTC.

This chain joins TRBV15 and TRBJ2-3; D might be TRBD2 (6 bases). Per germline, CDR1 LNHNV and CDR2 YYDKDF (reference sequence). Trimming removed 0 bases at V and 6 bases at J, with 16 bases between. The length of the CDR3 is 16 residues. CDR3 sequence: CATSRERGGRGDTQYF. DNA for the CDR3: TGTGCCACCAGCAGAGAGCGAGGAGGGCGCGGTGATACGCAGTATTTT.

CDR3: CAISEAGTGGKAFF. CDR3 nucleotide sequence: TGTGCCATCAGTGAGGCAGGGACAGGGGGCAAAGCTTTCTTT. The chain is built from TRBV10-3 and TRBJ1-1; 12 bases are shared with TRBD1. Losses at the gene ends were 2 bases for V and 9 bases for J; bases not matched to a gene: 4. Germline assignment: CDR1 ENHRY and CDR2 SYGVKD. The CDR3 is 14 amino acids.

This clone has just a few counts. The chain is built from TRBV19 and TRBJ2-1, with 9 nucleotides matching TRBD1. J lost 8 bases, V lost 8 bases, and 7 bases had no gene match. The CDR3 extends over 13 amino acids. CDR1 and CDR2 from the germline V gene are LNHDA and SQIVND (reference sequence). CDR3 in DNA: TGTGCCAGTGGACGGGACAGGGTGTATGAGCAGTTCTTC. Its translation: CASGRDRVYEQFF. Full variable domain (remainder filled in from reference TRBV19 and TRBJ2-1): DGGITQSPKYLFRKEGQNVTLSCEQNLNHDAMYWYRQDPGQGLRLIYYSQIVNDFQKGDIAEGYSVSREKKESFPLTVTSAQKNPTAFYLCASGRDRVYEQFFGPGTRLTVL.

The chain is built from TRBV10-3 and TRBJ1-3; D perhaps matches TRBD1 (5 bases). The CDR3 is 13 amino acids. V lost 5 bases to trimming and J lost 4 bases, with 9 bases between them. Germline V gives CDR1 ENHRY, CDR2 SYGVKD. Here the CDR3 DNA reads TGTGCCATCAGTCAGGGTCACGGAAACACCATATATTTT. This codes for CAISQGHGNTIYF.

This clone was seen a handful of times. The CDR3 region is CASSLVDRPPYEQYF. In DNA form, the CDR3 reads TGTGCCAGCAGCTTAGTTGACAGGCCACCCTACGAGCAGTACTTC. The V and J genes are TRBV7-8 and TRBJ2-7; D is possibly TRBD1 (6 bases). Germline-derived CDR1 and CDR2 are SGHVS and FQNEAQ. V lost 1 base and J 2 bases, leaving 12 bases between the germline ends. This CDR3 has 15 residues.

This clone was observed a few times. This chain links TRBV27 with TRBJ2-3, with D maybe TRBD2 (6 bases). Deletions cut 0 bases from V and 0 bases from J, with 13 bases between. Germline V gives CDR1 MNHEY, CDR2 SMNVEV (reference sequence). There are 17 residues in the CDR3. CDR3 sequence (DNA): TGTGCCAGCAGTTTATCTGTATTAGCGGTTAGCACAGATACGCAGTATTTT. Its translation is CASSLSVLAVSTDTQYF.

The V call is TRBV9, the J call TRBJ1-1, with 8 bases lining up with TRBD1. Germline V gives CDR1 SGDLS, CDR2 YYNGEE. The trim removed 4 bases at V and 1 base at J, leaving 3 bases unmatched. The CDR3 extends over 14 amino acids. The CDR3 DNA is TGTGCCAGCAGCCCAGGGACAGGGAACACTGAAGCTTTCTTT. It translates to CASSPGTGNTEAFF. The full variable domain, completed using reference TRBV9 and TRBJ1-1, is DSGVTQTPKHLITATGQRVTLRCSPRSGDLSVYWYQQSLDQGLQFLIQYYNGEERAKGNILERFSAQQFPDLHSELNLSSLELGDSALYFCASSPGTGNTEAFFGQGTRLTVV.

The rearrangement links TRBV4-1 to TRBJ1-1; 9 bases align to TRBD1. The CDR3 spans 16 residues. Per the germline V gene, CDR1 is MGHRA and CDR2 is YSYEKL. V was clipped by 5 bases and J by 0 bases; unmatched bases: 7. In DNA, the CDR3 is TGCGCCAGCAGCGGGACAGGGACTTCGGTGAACACTGAAGCTTTCTTT. Its translation is CASSGTGTSVNTEAFF.

J is TRBJ2-5 and V is TRBV11-2, with D possibly matching TRBD2 (5 bases). With 4 bases removed from V and 2 bases from J, the gap between germline ends came to 14 bases. Germline assignment: CDR1 SGHAT and CDR2 FQNNGV. This CDR3 region has 15 residues. In DNA form, the CDR3 reads TGTGCCAGCAGCTCAATCGGACTCGTGCAAGAGACCCAGTACTTC. Protein: CASSSIGLVQETQYF.

Only a few counts were recorded for this clone. The V and J genes are TRBV5-1 and TRBJ1-6; no clear D. The germline gives CDR1 SGHRS, CDR2 YFSETQ. The CDR3 runs to 13 residues. Trimming pared 6 bases from V and 7 bases from J, leaving 11 bases between. The CDR3 nucleotides read TGCGCCAGCACACCTTCCGGGAATTCACCCCTCCACTTT. Translating gives CASTPSGNSPLHF.

This chain uses TRBV4-1 with TRBJ1-4, with 7 nucleotides matching TRBD1. The CDR3 length is 19 residues. CDR1 is MGHRA and CDR2 is YSYEKL in the germline V gene. Trimming removed 2 bases from V and 1 base from J; junction bases left unmatched: 13. CDR3: CASSQKGPHRGVTNEKLFF. The CDR3 DNA reads TGCGCCAGCAGCCAAAAAGGCCCTCACAGGGGTGTAACTAATGAAAAACTGTTTTTT.

The rearrangement joins TRBV5-1 to TRBJ2-3, with D maybe TRBD1 (6 bases). CDR3 size: 15 residues. The germline gives CDR1 SGHRS, CDR2 YFSETQ. V shed 0 bases and J shed 5 bases, with 13 bases lying between them. The CDR3 nucleotides are TGCGCCAGCAGCTTGGGCCGCAGGGGATTAGATACGCAGTATTTT. Protein sequence: CASSLGRRGLDTQYF.

Written as DNA, the CDR3 is TGTGCCAGCTCCCAACAGGACAGAGGGCGAAGTGAAGCTTTCTTT. Its translation is CASSQQDRGRSEAFF. V and J are TRBV18 and TRBJ1-1; weak D call: TRBD1 (6 bases). Trimming cost V 6 bases and J 7 bases, with 21 bases left between them. The CDR3 length is 15 residues. CDR1 KGHSH and CDR2 LQKENI come from the germline V gene.

This clone was seen more than once but under ten times. V and J are TRBV20-1 and TRBJ1-2; 7 positions match TRBD1. The CDR3 extends over 11 amino acids. The J segment lost 5 bases and the V segment lost 5 bases, leaving 2 bases of the junction unmatched. Germline assignment: CDR1 DFQATT and CDR2 SNEGSKA (reference sequence). CDR3 in DNA: TGCAGTGCTGGGACAGAGTATGGCTACACCTTC. Protein sequence: CSAGTEYGYTF.

This clone has just a few counts. The chain employs TRBV28 and TRBJ1-2; D is perhaps TRBD1 (6 bases). Trimming shortened V by 10 bases and J by 2 bases, and 17 bases separated the two germline ends. Looked up from germline, CDR1 is MDHEN and CDR2 is SYDVKM. The CDR3 is 14 amino acids. This chain's CDR3 is CATSTPGTNYGYTF. The CDR3 nucleotides read TGTGCCACCTCGACCCCCGGGACAAACTATGGCTACACCTTC.

This clone was seen only once. This chain links TRBV18 with TRBJ2-7; D is unclear. V was trimmed by 0 bases and J by 4 bases, leaving 10 bases between them. CDR3 size: 14 residues. CDR1 and CDR2 from the germline V gene are KGHSH and LQKENI. The CDR3 region is CASSPPARMYEQYF. The CDR3 nucleotides are TGTGCCAGCTCACCACCGGCCAGGATGTACGAGCAGTACTTC.

This clone has only a few counts. The chain has TRBV5-1 and TRBJ1-1; D remains ambiguous. The CDR3 length is 12 residues. The germline V and J ends were trimmed by 0 bases and 4 bases, with 4 bases remaining between them. Germline CDR1 is SGHRS and CDR2 is YFSETQ. The CDR3 sequence: CASSLESTEAFF. The CDR3 coding sequence is TGCGCCAGCAGCTTGGAGAGCACTGAAGCTTTCTTT.

The genes are TRBV7-8 and TRBJ1-1; no clear D. V lost 2 bases and J lost 3, with 7 bases in between. The CDR3 is 13 residues long. Germline V gene sequence: CDR1 SGHVS, CDR2 FQNEAQ. CDR3 sequence (DNA): TGTGCCAGCAGCTTATCCCAGTACACTGAAGCTTTCTTT. Translating it yields CASSLSQYTEAFF.